The clone carrying this TCR beta chain was counted ten times or more. Its matching antigen is unknown. Deletions cut 5 bases from V and 5 bases from J, with 21 bases between. Germline V gives CDR1 SGHVS, CDR2 FQNEAQ. This CDR3 has 16 amino acids. This specimen comes from a study of T cells in Graves' hyperthyroidism and ophthalmopathy. Study context: At initial diagnosis, before any treatment had begun, peripheral blood was obtained. The study, taken as a whole, reports: Most expanded thyroid clonotypes above 0.001 recurred in blood. The model forecast ophthalmopathy, anticipating it by a median approximately 7 months before onset.

Amplification yielded TCR beta CDR3 regions, with RNA transcripts as the source. The HTBI set primed first-round TCR CDR3 RT-PCR. TCRdb called the multiplex PCR reads again in MiXCR, with one record for every CDR3 protein. The top ten hold under 35% of the sample, which has 250,000 or so distinct CDR3 sequences, approximately 16% seen once. The chain joins TRBV7-8 to TRBJ1-2; tentative D call: TRBD1 (5 bases). This sequence originates from a woman in her fifties or sixties with Graves' hyperthyroidism that later progressed to Graves' ophthalmopathy. The sequenced sample was blood. DNA for the CDR3: TGTGCCAGCAGCCATCGGGACTCCGCATCCGCTTATGGCTACACCTTC. It translates to CASSHRDSASAYGYTF.